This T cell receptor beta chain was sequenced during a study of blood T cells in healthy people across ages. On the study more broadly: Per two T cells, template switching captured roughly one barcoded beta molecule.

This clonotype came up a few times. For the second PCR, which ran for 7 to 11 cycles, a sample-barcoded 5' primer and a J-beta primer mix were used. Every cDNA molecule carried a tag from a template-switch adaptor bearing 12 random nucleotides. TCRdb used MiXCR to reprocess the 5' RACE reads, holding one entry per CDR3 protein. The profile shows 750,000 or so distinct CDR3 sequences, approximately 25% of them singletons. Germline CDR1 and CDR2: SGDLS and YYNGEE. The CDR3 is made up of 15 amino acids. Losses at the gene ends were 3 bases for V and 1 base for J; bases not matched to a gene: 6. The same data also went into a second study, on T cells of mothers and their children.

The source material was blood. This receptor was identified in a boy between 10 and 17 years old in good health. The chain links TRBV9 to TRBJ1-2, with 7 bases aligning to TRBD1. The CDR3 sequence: CASSAGDRLNYGYTF. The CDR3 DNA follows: TGTGCCAGCAGCGCCGGGGACAGACTTAACTATGGCTACACCTTC. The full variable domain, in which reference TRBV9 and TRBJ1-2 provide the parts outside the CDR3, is DSGVTQTPKHLITATGQRVTLRCSPRSGDLSVYWYQQSLDQGLQFLIQYYNGEERAKGNILERFSAQQFPDLHSELNLSSLELGDSALYFCASSAGDRLNYGYTFGSGTRLTVV.